Presented here are 17 T cell receptor beta chains from one specimen sequenced in a study of shared clonotypes between healthy human individuals. The protocol was immunoSEQ multiplex PCR, while the TCRdb copy is restricted to in-frame clones and leaves out a portion. The sample has 2 million or so clones, 85% to 95% seen once; the top ten hold 0.1% to 0.15%. What was sequenced was naive CD4+ T cells sorted from blood. Noted subset: CD45RA+ positively selected. These receptors were taken from a man younger than 35 in good health.

The rearrangement uses TRBV27 and TRBJ2-7; 13 positions agree with TRBD2. CDR1 and CDR2 (germline): MNHEY, SMNVEV (reference sequence). This CDR3 has 15 residues. V lost 6 bases and J lost 3; bases outside the gene matches: 5. The CDR3 DNA follows: TGTGCCAGCAGACCTGGGACTAGCGGGAACTACGAGCAGTACTTC. It translates to CASRPGTSGNYEQYF.

This clone has only one observation. This CDR3 is also generated by other DNA sequences in the sample. The CDR3 region is CASSLSQGGETQYF. In nucleotides, the CDR3 is TGTGCCAGCAGTTTATCGCAGGGTGGAGAGACCCAGTACTTC. The genes are TRBV28 and TRBJ2-5, with D perhaps matching TRBD1 (5 bases). This CDR3 comprises 14 residues. Trimming stripped 1 base from V and 4 bases from J, with 10 bases between. Germline CDR1 reads MDHEN; CDR2 reads SYDVKM.

J is TRBJ1-1 and V is TRBV28; no definite D call. The CDR3 loop spans 12 amino acids. V shed 7 bases and J shed 1 base, with 7 bases lying between them. Germline loops: CDR1 MDHEN, CDR2 SYDVKM. CDR3 nucleotide sequence: TGTGCCAGCAAGCCTGGGAACACTGAAGCTTTCTTT. As protein: CASKPGNTEAFF.

This chain links TRBV5-4 with TRBJ2-5; no clear D. Germline loops: CDR1 SGHNT, CDR2 YYREEE (reference sequence). The CDR3 runs to 13 residues. Trimming pared 3 bases from V and 4 bases from J, leaving 10 bases between. CDR3 in amino acids: CASSSSPPETQYF. The CDR3 region has the DNA TGTGCCAGCAGCTCCTCCCCTCCAGAGACCCAGTACTTC.

The CDR3 coding sequence is TGTGCCAGCTCTCCAGCTAGCGGGAGTGGCGGGGAGCTGTTTTTT. Translated: CASSPASGSGGELFF. The gene calls are TRBV18 and TRBJ2-2; TRBD2 aligns across 10 bases. V lost 6 bases, J lost 7 bases, and 8 bases stayed unmatched. The germline gives CDR1 KGHSH, CDR2 LQKENI. The CDR3 consists of 15 residues.

This sequence joins TRBV2 and TRBJ2-3, with D tentatively TRBD1 (7 bases). Germline CDR1 and CDR2: SNHLY and FYNNEI. V lost 6 bases and J 5 bases, leaving 15 bases between the germline ends. The CDR3 contains 14 residues. CDR3 loop: CASRSARGVDTQYF. The CDR3, as DNA: TGTGCCAGCAGATCCGCCAGGGGGGTAGATACGCAGTATTTT. The whole variable domain, filled in from reference TRBV2 and TRBJ2-3, reads EPEVTQTPSHQVTQMGQEVILRCVPISNHLYFYWYRQILGQKVEFLVSFYNNEISEKSEIFDDQFSVERPDGSNFTLKIRSTKLEDSAMYFCASRSARGVDTQYFGPGTRLTVL.

The genes are TRBV6-5 and TRBJ1-4, with 10 bases lining up with TRBD1. J gave up 8 bases and V 10 bases, and 10 bases lay outside the gene matches. CDR1 is MNHEY and CDR2 is SVGAGI in the germline V gene. The CDR3 spans 14 residues. The chain's CDR3 is CATQRRDRGEKLFF. CDR3 nucleotides: TGTGCCACCCAGAGACGGGACAGGGGCGAAAAACTGTTTTTT.

The chain has TRBV5-1 and TRBJ2-7, with D possibly matching TRBD1 (5 bases). The CDR3 is 14 residues long. The ends were cut back, 0 bases at V and 4 bases at J, with 11 bases in the middle. The germline CDR1 and CDR2 sequences are SGHRS and YFSETQ. The CDR3 DNA reads TGCGCCAGCAGCTTGGGGCCAGGGCGGTACGAGCAGTACTTC. Translating it yields CASSLGPGRYEQYF. The entire variable domain, with the rest obtained from reference TRBV5-1 and TRBJ2-7, is as follows: KAGVTQTPRYLIKTRGQQVTLSCSPISGHRSVSWYQQTPGQGLQFLFEYFSETQRNKGNFPGRFSGRQFSNSRSEMNVSTLELGDSALYLCASSLGPGRYEQYFGPGTRLTVT.

The chain joins TRBV10-3 to TRBJ2-3; 8 nucleotides line up with TRBD1. The ends lost 10 bases at V and 0 bases at J; junction bases unmatched: 12. The CDR3 loop spans 16 amino acids. Germline values: CDR1 ENHRY, CDR2 SYGVKD. CDR3 bases: TGTGCCACCTATCAACCCGACAGGGGTAGCACAGATACGCAGTATTTT. It is translated as CATYQPDRGSTDTQYF.

The CDR3 sequence: CASSLGLSYNEQFF. In DNA form, the CDR3 reads TGTGCCAGCAGCTTGGGGCTCTCTTACAATGAGCAGTTCTTC. This chain joins TRBV11-2 and TRBJ2-1; D might be TRBD1 (5 bases). The length of the CDR3 is 14 residues. V was pared by 3 bases and J by 4 bases, with 10 bases between. Germline V lookup: CDR1 SGHAT, CDR2 FQNNGV.

The chain combines TRBV5-1 with TRBJ2-1; D is uncertain. With 0 bases removed from V and 4 bases from J, the gap between germline ends came to 8 bases. The CDR3 extends over 14 amino acids. Germline V gene data show CDR1 as SGHRS and CDR2 as YFSETQ. The CDR3 here is CASSLALGYNEQFF. The CDR3 DNA follows: TGCGCCAGCAGCTTGGCCCTAGGGTACAATGAGCAGTTCTTC.

V gene TRBV5-8 combines with J gene TRBJ1-5; D is unresolved. Trimming stripped 0 bases from V and 0 bases from J, with 7 bases between. Germline V lookup: CDR1 SGHTS, CDR2 YDEGEE. This CDR3 is built from 15 residues. The CDR3 region has the DNA TGTGCCAGCAGCTTGGCGGGTAATAGCAATCAGCCCCAGCATTTT. It codes for CASSLAGNSNQPQHF.

The chain joins TRBV9 to TRBJ2-7; 7 bases map to TRBD1. The J segment lost 2 bases and the V segment lost 1 base, leaving 15 bases of the junction unmatched. The CDR3 totals 18 residues. Germline lookup yields CDR1 SGDLS and CDR2 YYNGEE. CDR3 coding DNA: TGTGCCAGCAGCGTAAGGGGTCGTCGACAGGGATCCCCCTACGAGCAGTACTTC. Protein sequence: CASSVRGRRQGSPYEQYF.

This sequence joins TRBV7-9 and TRBJ2-2; 7 bases map to TRBD2. The germline CDR1 and CDR2 sequences are SEHNR and FQNEAQ (reference sequence). The length of the CDR3 is 14 residues. With 8 bases clipped from V and 2 bases from J, the junction kept 5 bases outside the gene matches. In DNA form, the CDR3 reads TGTGCCAGCGTGGGAGCGGGAAACACCGGGGAGCTGTTTTTT. Translation: CASVGAGNTGELFF.

This chain uses TRBV5-1 with TRBJ2-7, with TRBD2 matching 9 bases. The CDR3 has 17 residues. With V trimmed by 4 bases and J by 2 bases, 13 bases remained unmatched. Germline CDR1 SGHRS, CDR2 YFSETQ. In DNA form, the CDR3 reads TGCGCCAGCAGCCCTAAACTACCTACTAGCGGGCCCTACGAGCAGTACTTC. Encoded protein: CASSPKLPTSGPYEQYF.

A note on this clone: Distinct nucleotide sequences in the sample also encode this CDR3. The gene calls are TRBV6-5 and TRBJ2-7; 12 bases fit TRBD2. V lost 0 bases, J lost 1 base, and 1 base stayed unmatched. This CDR3 region has 16 residues. CDR1 is MNHEY, CDR2 SVGAGI, per germline. The CDR3 protein is CASSYSGLAGSYEQYF. In DNA, the CDR3 is TGTGCCAGCAGTTACTCGGGACTAGCGGGTTCCTACGAGCAGTACTTC.

V is TRBV11-2 and J is TRBJ1-3; maybe TRBD1 (5 bases). Trimming removed 1 base from V and 0 bases from J, with 7 bases in between. Germline loops: CDR1 SGHAT, CDR2 FQNNGV. The CDR3 totals 15 residues. The CDR3 nucleotides read TGTGCCAGCAGCTTAGGGGGGATCTCTGGAAACACCATATATTTT. This encodes CASSLGGISGNTIYF.